This T cell receptor (beta chain) was retrieved from a study of T cell responses to AZD1222 COVID-19 vaccine. CDR1 and CDR2 (germline): LNHDA, SQIVND (reference sequence). The CDR3 has 14 amino acids. The ends were cut back, 3 bases at V and 5 bases at J, with 11 bases in the middle. The data were produced by immunoSEQ multiplex PCR, yet TCRdb's version contains in-frame clones alone and is incomplete. The sample has 65,000 to 85,000 clones; more than 75% are singletons. This clonotype was obtained from an adult in good health. The sample consisted of peripheral blood, taken on day 0 of AZD1222 vaccination. V gene TRBV19 combines with J gene TRBJ1-5, with D uncertain. CDR3 in DNA: TGTGCCAGTAGTATTCGGGCAGGTTATCAGCCCCAGCATTTT. This translates into CASSIRAGYQPQHF.